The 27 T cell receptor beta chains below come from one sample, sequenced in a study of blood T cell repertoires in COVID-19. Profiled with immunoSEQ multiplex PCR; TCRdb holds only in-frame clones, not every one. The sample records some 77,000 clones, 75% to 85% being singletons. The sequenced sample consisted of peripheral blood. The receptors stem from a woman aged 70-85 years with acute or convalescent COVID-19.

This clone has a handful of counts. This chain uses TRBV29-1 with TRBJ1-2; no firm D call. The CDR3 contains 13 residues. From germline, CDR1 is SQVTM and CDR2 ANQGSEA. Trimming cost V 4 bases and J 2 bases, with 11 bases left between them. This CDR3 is CSVARDGNYGYTF. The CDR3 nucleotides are TGCAGCGTTGCCCGGGATGGGAACTATGGCTACACCTTC.

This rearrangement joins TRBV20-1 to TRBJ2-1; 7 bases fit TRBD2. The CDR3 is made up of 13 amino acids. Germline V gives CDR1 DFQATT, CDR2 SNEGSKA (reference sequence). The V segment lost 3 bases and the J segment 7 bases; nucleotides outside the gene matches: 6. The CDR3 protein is CSASGLAVNEQFF. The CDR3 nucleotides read TGCAGTGCTAGTGGGCTAGCGGTAAATGAGCAGTTCTTC.

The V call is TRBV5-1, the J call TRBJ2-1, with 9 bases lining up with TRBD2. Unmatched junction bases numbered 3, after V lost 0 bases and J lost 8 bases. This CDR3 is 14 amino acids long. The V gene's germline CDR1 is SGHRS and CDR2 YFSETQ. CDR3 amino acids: CASSLDSGSDEQFF. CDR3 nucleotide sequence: TGCGCCAGCAGCTTGGATAGCGGGAGTGATGAGCAGTTCTTC.

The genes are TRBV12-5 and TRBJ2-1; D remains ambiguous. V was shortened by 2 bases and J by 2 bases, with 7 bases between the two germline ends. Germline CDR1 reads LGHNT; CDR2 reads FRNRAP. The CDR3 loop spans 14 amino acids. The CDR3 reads CASGLFQTYNEQFF. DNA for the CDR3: TGTGCTAGTGGTTTGTTCCAGACCTACAATGAGCAGTTCTTC.

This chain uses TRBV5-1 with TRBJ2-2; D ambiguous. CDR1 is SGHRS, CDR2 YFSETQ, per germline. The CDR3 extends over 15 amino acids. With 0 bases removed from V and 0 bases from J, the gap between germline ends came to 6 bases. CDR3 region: CASSLETTNTGELFF. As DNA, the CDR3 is TGCGCCAGCAGCTTGGAAACAACGAACACCGGGGAGCTGTTTTTT. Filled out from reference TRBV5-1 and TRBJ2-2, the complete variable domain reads KAGVTQTPRYLIKTRGQQVTLSCSPISGHRSVSWYQQTPGQGLQFLFEYFSETQRNKGNFPGRFSGRQFSNSRSEMNVSTLELGDSALYLCASSLETTNTGELFFGEGSRLTVL.

This chain's CDR3 is CASSLGNGVNYGYTF. CDR3 DNA: TGTGCCAGCTCACTCGGGAACGGGGTCAACTATGGCTACACCTTC. The J gene is TRBJ1-2, the V gene TRBV18, with no clear D. CDR3 size: 15 residues. Trimming took off 4 bases at V and 2 bases at J, with 14 bases between the two ends. Germline CDR1 and CDR2: KGHSH and LQKENI. The full variable domain, with the rest looked up from reference TRBV18 and TRBJ1-2, is NAGVMQNPRHLVRRRGQEARLRCSPMKGHSHVYWYRQLPEEGLKFMVYLQKENIIDESGMPKERFSAEFPKEGPSILRIQQVVRGDSAAYFCASSLGNGVNYGYTFGSGTRLTVV.

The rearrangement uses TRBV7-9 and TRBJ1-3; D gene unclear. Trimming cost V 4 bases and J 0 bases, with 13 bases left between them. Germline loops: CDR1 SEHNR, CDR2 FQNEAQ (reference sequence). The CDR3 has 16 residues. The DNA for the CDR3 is TGTGCCAGCAGCTCCGGACTAGATATCTCTGGAAACACCATATATTTT. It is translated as CASSSGLDISGNTIYF. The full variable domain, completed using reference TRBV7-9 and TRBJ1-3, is DTGVSQNPRHKITKRGQNVTFRCDPISEHNRLYWYRQTLGQGPEFLTYFQNEAQLEKSRLLSDRFSAERPKGSFSTLEIQRTEQGDSAMYLCASSSGLDISGNTIYFGEGSWLTVV.

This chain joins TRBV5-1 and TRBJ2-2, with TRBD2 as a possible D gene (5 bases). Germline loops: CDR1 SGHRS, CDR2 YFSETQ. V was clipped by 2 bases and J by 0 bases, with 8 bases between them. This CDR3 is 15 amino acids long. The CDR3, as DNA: TGCGCCAGCAGCTTCCAGCGGCCGAACACCGGGGAGCTGTTTTTT. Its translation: CASSFQRPNTGELFF.

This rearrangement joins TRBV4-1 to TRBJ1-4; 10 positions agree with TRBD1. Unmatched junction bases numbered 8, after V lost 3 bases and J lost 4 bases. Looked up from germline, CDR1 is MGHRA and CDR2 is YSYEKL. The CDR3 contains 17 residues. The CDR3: CASSQSGQGVSNEKLFF. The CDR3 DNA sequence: TGCGCCAGCAGCCAGTCCGGACAGGGGGTCAGTAATGAAAAACTGTTTTTT.

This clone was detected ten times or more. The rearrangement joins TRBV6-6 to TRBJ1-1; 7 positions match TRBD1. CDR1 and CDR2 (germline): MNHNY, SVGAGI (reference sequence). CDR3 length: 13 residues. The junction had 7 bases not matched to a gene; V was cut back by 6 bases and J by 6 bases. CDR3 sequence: CASRDWTGAEAFF. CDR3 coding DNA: TGTGCCAGCAGGGACTGGACAGGCGCTGAAGCTTTCTTT.

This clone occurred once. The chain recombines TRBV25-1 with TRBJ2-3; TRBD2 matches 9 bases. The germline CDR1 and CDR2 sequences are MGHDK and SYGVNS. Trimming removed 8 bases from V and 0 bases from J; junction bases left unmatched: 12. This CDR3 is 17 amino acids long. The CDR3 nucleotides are TGTGCCAGCGCTATGCCTAGCGGGACTATCAGCACAGATACGCAGTATTTT. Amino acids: CASAMPSGTISTDTQYF.

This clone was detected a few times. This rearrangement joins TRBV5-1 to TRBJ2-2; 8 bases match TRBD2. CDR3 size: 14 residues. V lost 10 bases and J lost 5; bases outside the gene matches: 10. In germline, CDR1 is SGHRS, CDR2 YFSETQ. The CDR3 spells CASNGGLETGELFF. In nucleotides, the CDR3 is TGCGCCTCTAACGGGGGACTAGAAACCGGGGAGCTGTTTTTT.

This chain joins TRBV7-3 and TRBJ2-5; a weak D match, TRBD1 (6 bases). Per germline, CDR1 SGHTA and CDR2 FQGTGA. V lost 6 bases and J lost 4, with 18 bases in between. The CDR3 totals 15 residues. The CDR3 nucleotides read TGTGCCAGCAGACCGACAGGCCAAGGGGGAGAGACCCAGTACTTC. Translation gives CASRPTGQGGETQYF. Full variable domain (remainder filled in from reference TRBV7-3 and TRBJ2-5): GAGVSQTPSNKVTEKGKYVELRCDPISGHTALYWYRQSLGQGPEFLIYFQGTGAADDSGLPNDRFFAVRPEGSVSTLKIQRTERGDSAVYLCASRPTGQGGETQYFGPGTRLLVL.

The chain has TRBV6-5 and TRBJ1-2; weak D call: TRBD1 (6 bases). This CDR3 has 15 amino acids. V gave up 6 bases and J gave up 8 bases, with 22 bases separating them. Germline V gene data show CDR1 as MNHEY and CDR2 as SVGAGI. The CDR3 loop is CASSDSRTALRGYTF. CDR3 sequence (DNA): TGTGCCAGCAGCGACTCTCGGACAGCTCTTAGGGGCTACACCTTC.

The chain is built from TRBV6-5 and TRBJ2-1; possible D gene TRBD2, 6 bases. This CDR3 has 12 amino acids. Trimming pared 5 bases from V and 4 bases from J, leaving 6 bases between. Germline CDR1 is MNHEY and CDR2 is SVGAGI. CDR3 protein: CASSRGYNEQFF. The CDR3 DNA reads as TGTGCCAGCAGTCGGGGGTACAATGAGCAGTTCTTC.

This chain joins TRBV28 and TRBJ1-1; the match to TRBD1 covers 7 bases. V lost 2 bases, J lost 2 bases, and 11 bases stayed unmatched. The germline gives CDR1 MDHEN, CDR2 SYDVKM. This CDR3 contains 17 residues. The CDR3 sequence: CASSLGTTGEVNTEAFF. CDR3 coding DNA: TGTGCCAGCAGTTTAGGCACCACAGGGGAAGTTAACACTGAAGCTTTCTTT.

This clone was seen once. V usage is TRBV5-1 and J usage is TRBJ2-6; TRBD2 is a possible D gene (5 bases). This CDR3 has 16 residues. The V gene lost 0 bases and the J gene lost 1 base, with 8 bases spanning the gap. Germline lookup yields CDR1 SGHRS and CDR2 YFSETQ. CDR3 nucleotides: TGCGCCAGCAGCTTGGTTCGGGAATCTGGGGCCAACGTCCTGACTTTC. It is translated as CASSLVRESGANVLTF.

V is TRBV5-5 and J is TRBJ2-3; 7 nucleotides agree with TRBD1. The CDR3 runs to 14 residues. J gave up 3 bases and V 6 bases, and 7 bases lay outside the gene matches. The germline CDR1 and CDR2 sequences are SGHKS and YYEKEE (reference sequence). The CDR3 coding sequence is TGTGCCAGCACCAAGGGGACAGAGACAGATACGCAGTATTTT. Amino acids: CASTKGTETDTQYF.

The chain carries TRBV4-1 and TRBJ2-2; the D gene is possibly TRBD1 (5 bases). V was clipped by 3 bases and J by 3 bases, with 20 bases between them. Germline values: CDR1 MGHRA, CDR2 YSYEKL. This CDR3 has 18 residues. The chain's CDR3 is CASSHHKTRTIYTGELFF. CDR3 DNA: TGCGCCAGCAGCCACCACAAGACAAGGACAATCTACACCGGGGAGCTGTTTTTT.

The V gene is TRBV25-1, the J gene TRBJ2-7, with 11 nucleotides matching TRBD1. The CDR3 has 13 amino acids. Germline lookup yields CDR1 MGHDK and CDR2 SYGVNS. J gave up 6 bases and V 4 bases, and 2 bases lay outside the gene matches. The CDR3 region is CASSADRGPEQYF. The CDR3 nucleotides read TGTGCCAGCAGTGCGGACAGGGGGCCCGAGCAGTACTTC.

The CDR3 reads CASSSLTSGRAFPPYEQYF. In DNA, the CDR3 is TGTGCCAGCAGTTCCTTGACTAGCGGGAGGGCATTCCCCCCCTACGAGCAGTACTTC. The genes are TRBV28 and TRBJ2-7, with TRBD2 matching over 14 bases. With 4 bases clipped from V and 2 bases from J, the junction kept 13 bases outside the gene matches. The CDR3 consists of 19 residues. CDR1 is MDHEN and CDR2 is SYDVKM in the germline V gene. The complete variable domain, with remaining parts taken from reference TRBV28 and TRBJ2-7, reads DVKVTQSSRYLVKRTGEKVFLECVQDMDHENMFWYRQDPGLGLRLIYFSYDVKMKEKGDIPEGYSVSREKKERFSLILESASTNQTSMYLCASSSLTSGRAFPPYEQYFGPGTRLTVT.

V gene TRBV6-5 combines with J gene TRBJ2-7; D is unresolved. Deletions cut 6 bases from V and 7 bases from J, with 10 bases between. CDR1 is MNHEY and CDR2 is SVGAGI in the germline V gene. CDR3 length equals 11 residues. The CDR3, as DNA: TGTGCCAGCAGCGATAATAGAGAGCAGTACTTC. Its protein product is CASSDNREQYF.

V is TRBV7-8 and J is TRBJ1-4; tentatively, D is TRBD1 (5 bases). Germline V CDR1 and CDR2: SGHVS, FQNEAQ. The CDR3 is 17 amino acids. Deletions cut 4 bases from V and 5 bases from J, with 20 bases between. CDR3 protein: CASSWFGGDFVNEKLFF. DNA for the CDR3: TGTGCCAGCAGCTGGTTTGGGGGGGACTTCGTAAATGAAAAACTGTTTTTT. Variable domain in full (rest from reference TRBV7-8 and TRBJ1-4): GAGVSQSPRYKVAKRGQDVALRCDPISGHVSLFWYQQALGQGPEFLTYFQNEAQLDKSGLPSDRFFAERPEGSVSTLKIQRTQQEDSAVYLCASSWFGGDFVNEKLFFGSGTQLSVL.

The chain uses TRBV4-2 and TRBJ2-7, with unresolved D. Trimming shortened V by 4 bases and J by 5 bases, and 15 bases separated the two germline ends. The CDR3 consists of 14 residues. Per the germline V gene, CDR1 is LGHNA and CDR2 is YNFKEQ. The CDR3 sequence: CASSPLLSSNEQYF. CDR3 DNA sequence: TGTGCCAGCAGCCCTCTCCTCTCGAGCAACGAGCAGTACTTC.

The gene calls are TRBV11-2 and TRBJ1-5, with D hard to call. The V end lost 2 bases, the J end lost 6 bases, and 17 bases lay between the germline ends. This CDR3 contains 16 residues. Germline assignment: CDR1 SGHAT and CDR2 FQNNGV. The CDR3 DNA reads TGTGCCAGCAGCTTATCCCTTACGGGTTCGGGTCAGCCCCAGCATTTT. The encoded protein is CASSLSLTGSGQPQHF.

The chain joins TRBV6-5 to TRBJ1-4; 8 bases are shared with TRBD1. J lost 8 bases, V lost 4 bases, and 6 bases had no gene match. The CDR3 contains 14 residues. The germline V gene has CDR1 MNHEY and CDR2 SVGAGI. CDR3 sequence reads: CASSLDRAREKLFF. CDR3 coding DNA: TGTGCCAGCAGTTTGGACAGGGCCCGGGAAAAACTGTTTTTT.

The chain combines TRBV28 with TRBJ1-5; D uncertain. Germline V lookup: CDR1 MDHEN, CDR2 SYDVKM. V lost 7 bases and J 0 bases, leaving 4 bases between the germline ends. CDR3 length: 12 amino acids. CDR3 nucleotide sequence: TGTGCCAGCATGAGTAGCAATCAGCCCCAGCATTTT. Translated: CASMSSNQPQHF.